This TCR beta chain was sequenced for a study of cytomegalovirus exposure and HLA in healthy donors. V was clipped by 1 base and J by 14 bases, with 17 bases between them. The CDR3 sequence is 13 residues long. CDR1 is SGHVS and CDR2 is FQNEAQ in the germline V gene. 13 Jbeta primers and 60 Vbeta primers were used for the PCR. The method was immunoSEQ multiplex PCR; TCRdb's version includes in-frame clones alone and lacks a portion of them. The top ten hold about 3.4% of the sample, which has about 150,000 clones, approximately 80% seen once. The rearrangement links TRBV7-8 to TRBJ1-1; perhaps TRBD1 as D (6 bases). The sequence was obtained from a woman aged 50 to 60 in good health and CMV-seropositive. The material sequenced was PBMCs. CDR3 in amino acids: CASSLEEGTPGFF. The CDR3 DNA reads TGTGCCAGCAGCTTAGAGGAAGGGACACCGGGATTCTTT.